This T cell receptor beta chain appears in the sequencing data of a study of siplizumab effects on memory and regulatory T cells. Details on this clone: Its target is not known.

Assay used: immunoSEQ multiplex PCR; TCRdb lists only in-frame clones, some missing. This table holds about 100,000 clones, about 91% found once. The CDR3 is 13 residues long. Germline V lookup: CDR1 MNHNS, CDR2 SASEGT. Trimming cost V 8 bases and J 0 bases, with 10 bases left between them. Study-level results: The Treg-derived share of mappable alloreactive CD4+ clones averaged about 69% with siplizumab and 25% to 30% in controls. Only a minority of proliferating CD4+ or CD8+ clones had an assignable naive or memory phenotype, with roughly 75-96% lacking one. Proliferating Tregs in siplizumab cultures were never verified as suppressive.

The chain combines TRBV6-1 with TRBJ1-1; no firm D call. What was sequenced was CD4+ T cells sorted from blood. This TCR came from a human donor in good health. The CDR3 bases are TGTGCCAGCTCCTGGGCTATGAACACTGAAGCTTTCTTT. Protein product: CASSWAMNTEAFF.